This entry is about one T cell receptor beta chain. The antigen remains undetermined. Germline values: CDR1 SGHRS, CDR2 YFSETQ. V lost 6 bases and J 4 bases, leaving 17 bases between the germline ends. This CDR3 region has 15 residues. These data are taken from a study of response to subunit inactivated influenza vaccine. Points from the study as a whole: Each seasonal influenza vaccination, the authors suggested, recruits few new T cells.

TCRdb recomputed calls from the RT-PCR reads with MiXCR, one row per CDR3 protein. The sample has about 800,000 distinct CDR3 sequences, 21% seen once; the top ten hold about a tenth. The TCR sequence derives from a man in his forties or fifties who received an inactivated influenza vaccine. The specimen was PBMCs from blood, collected around 5 days after vaccination. V gene TRBV5-1 combines with J gene TRBJ2-1; a weak D match, TRBD1 (6 bases). In nucleotides, the CDR3 is TGCGCCAGCAACCTACAGGGAAGAACTTACAATGAGCAGTTCTTC. The encoded protein is CASNLQGRTYNEQFF.